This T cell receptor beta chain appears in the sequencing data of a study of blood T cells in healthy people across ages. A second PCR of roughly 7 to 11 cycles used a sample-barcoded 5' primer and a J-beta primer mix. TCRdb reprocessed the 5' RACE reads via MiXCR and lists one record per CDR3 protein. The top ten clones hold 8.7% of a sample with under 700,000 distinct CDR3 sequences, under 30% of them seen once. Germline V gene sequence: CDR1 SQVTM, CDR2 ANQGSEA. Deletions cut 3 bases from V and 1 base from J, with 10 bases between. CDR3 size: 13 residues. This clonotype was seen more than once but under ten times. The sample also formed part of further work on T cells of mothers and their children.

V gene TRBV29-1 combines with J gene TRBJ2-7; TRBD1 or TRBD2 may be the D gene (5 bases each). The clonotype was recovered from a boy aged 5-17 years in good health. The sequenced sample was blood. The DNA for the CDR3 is TGCAGCGTTGAGGGACGGACTTCCTACGAGCAGTACTTC. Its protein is CSVEGRTSYEQYF.